The 5 T cell receptor beta chains listed next were all sequenced from one sample in a study of lung T cells in sarcoidosis with Löfgren's syndrome. Each CDR3 protein gets one entry after TCRdb re-called the reads with MiXCR. The sample includes 9,300 or so distinct CDR3 sequences, about 20% seen only once; the top ten take over 5.5%. The sequencing input was CD4+ T cells from bronchoalveolar lavage. Receptors originate from a human donor with sarcoidosis (Löfgren's syndrome or another form), or a control subject (not recorded which).

The sample holds many counts of this clonotype. This CDR3 is CASSPSRGLNEQFF. In DNA, the CDR3 is TGTGCCAGCAGCCCTAGCAGGGGGCTCAATGAGCAGTTCTTC. The chain links TRBV7-9 to TRBJ2-1; 8 bases agree with TRBD1. The CDR3 is 14 residues long. With V trimmed by 5 bases and J by 6 bases, 6 bases remained unmatched. Germline values: CDR1 SEHNR, CDR2 FQNEAQ (reference sequence).

This clonotype was seen ten or more times. The rearrangement joins TRBV7-9 to TRBJ2-5; no reliable D call. Trimming pared 8 bases from V and 5 bases from J, leaving 15 bases between. CDR3 length: 13 amino acids. Germline loops: CDR1 SEHNR, CDR2 FQNEAQ (reference sequence). CDR3 amino acids: CASDAGQAETQYF. DNA of the CDR3: TGTGCCAGCGACGCAGGCCAGGCGGAGACCCAGTACTTC.

This clonotype is judged medium-sized. The rearrangement uses TRBV6-1 and TRBJ2-3, with 7 positions matching TRBD2. With 3 bases clipped from V and 2 bases from J, the junction kept 5 bases outside the gene matches. Germline loops: CDR1 MNHNS, CDR2 SASEGT. The CDR3 is 15 residues long. This CDR3 is CASSDPSGFTDTQYF. CDR3 DNA: TGTGCCAGCAGTGACCCTAGCGGCTTCACAGATACGCAGTATTTT.

This clonotype came up many times. The V gene is TRBV5-1, the J gene TRBJ1-1, with 9 bases aligning to TRBD1. V dropped 3 bases and J dropped 1; count of bases not matched to a gene: 7. This CDR3 comprises 16 residues. Per the germline V gene, CDR1 is SGHRS and CDR2 is YFSETQ. The CDR3 DNA reads as TGCGCCAGCAGCTCCGCTGGACAGGGGAGGAACACTGAAGCTTTCTTT. As protein: CASSSAGQGRNTEAFF.

This clonotype occurred many times. The genes are TRBV12-3 or TRBV12-4 and TRBJ1-5; 10 bases are a match to TRBD1. The length of the CDR3 is 17 residues. V was clipped by 6 bases and J by 1 base; unmatched bases: 9. CDR3 protein: CASRRTGGLVSNQPQHF. The CDR3 nucleotides are TGTGCCAGCAGAAGGACAGGGGGATTGGTGAGCAATCAGCCCCAGCATTTT.